These 7 T cell receptor beta chains were all obtained from the same sample, sequenced in a study of OX40 agonist ivuxolimab in advanced cancers. Library creation used the immunoSEQ multiplex PCR assay. TCRdb limited this immuneACCESS table to in-frame rearrangements with V and J called. A share of clones is missing; checked studies link under half to unresolved V genes, and the rest is unexplained. The sample table lists nearly 95,000 clones, 90% to 95% of them with a count of one. The top ten clones comprise 2.6% of the sample. Sequencing was performed on CD4+ or CD8+ T cells sorted from blood, taken in a trial of the OX40 agonist ivuxolimab. The receptors derive from an adult with an advanced solid tumor such as melanoma, head and neck, liver or kidney cancer.

The rearrangement joins TRBV5-4 to TRBJ2-7; weak D call: TRBD1 (6 bases). From germline, CDR1 is SGHNT and CDR2 YYREEE (reference sequence). The CDR3 extends over 14 amino acids. Trimming took off 0 bases at V and 5 bases at J, with 12 bases between the two ends. The CDR3 protein is CASSLGPGDHEQYF. CDR3 DNA sequence: TGTGCCAGCAGCTTGGGTCCAGGGGACCACGAGCAGTACTTC.

The chain links TRBV6-5 to TRBJ1-5; D unclear. Germline V CDR1 and CDR2: MNHEY, SVGAGI. V was clipped by 5 bases and J by 1 base, with 6 bases between them. There are 13 residues in the CDR3. Written as DNA, the CDR3 is TGTGCCAGCAGTCACCCCAGCAATCAGCCCCAGCATTTT. It specifies CASSHPSNQPQHF.

This clone has just a few counts. This chain connects TRBV15 to TRBJ1-2; TRBD1 agrees at 7 bases. The junction had 10 bases not matched to a gene; V was cut back by 3 bases and J by 0 bases. The V gene's germline CDR1 is LNHNV and CDR2 YYDKDF (reference sequence). This CDR3 spans 17 amino acids. Written as DNA, the CDR3 is TGTGCCACCAGCAGGCCGGGACAGCTTACATCTAACTATGGCTACACCTTC. It encodes CATSRPGQLTSNYGYTF.

The chain employs TRBV7-2 and TRBJ1-2; 9 bases match TRBD1. Trimming at V came to 5 bases and at J to 8 bases, leaving 9 bases not matched to a gene. In germline, CDR1 is SGHTA, CDR2 FQGNSA. This CDR3 comprises 14 residues. This CDR3 reads CASSLGGTGSGYTF. The CDR3 coding sequence is TGTGCCAGCAGCCTGGGTGGGACAGGGAGCGGCTACACCTTC.

CDR3 DNA: TGTGCCAGCAGCTTAGTTCCTCGGGACAGCTCCCGGACCCAGTACTTC. It encodes CASSLVPRDSSRTQYF. The V and J genes are TRBV11-2 and TRBJ2-5, with 7 bases identical to TRBD1. This CDR3 has 16 amino acids. The germline gives CDR1 SGHAT, CDR2 FQNNGV. V shed 1 base and J 7 bases; nucleotides not matched to a gene: 12.

The chain carries TRBV28 and TRBJ2-5; D remains ambiguous. Germline values: CDR1 MDHEN, CDR2 SYDVKM. Trimming pared 6 bases from V and 4 bases from J, leaving 9 bases between. The CDR3 sequence is 12 residues long. CDR3 DNA sequence: TGTGCCAGCAGCCGGTCGGCAGAGACCCAGTACTTC. It encodes CASSRSAETQYF.

The V call is TRBV4-3, the J call TRBJ1-1, with D unresolved. The CDR3 sequence is 16 residues long. Germline V gene lookup returns CDR1 LGHNA and CDR2 YSLEER. V was clipped by 4 bases and J by 4 bases, with 19 bases between them. CDR3 DNA sequence: TGCGCCAGCAGCCCAGAAGGTCGGCTCGGTGGCACTGAAGCTTTCTTT. Its protein product is CASSPEGRLGGTEAFF.